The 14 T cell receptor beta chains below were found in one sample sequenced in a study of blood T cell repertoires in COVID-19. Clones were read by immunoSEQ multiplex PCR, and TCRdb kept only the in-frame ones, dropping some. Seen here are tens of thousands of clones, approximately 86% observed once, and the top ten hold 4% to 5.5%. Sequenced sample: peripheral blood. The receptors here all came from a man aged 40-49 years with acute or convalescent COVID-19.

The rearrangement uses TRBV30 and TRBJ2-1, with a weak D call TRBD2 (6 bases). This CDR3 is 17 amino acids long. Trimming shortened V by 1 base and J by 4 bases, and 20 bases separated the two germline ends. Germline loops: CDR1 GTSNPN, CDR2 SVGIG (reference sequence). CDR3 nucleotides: TGTGCCTGGAGTGATAGTCGTTTCGGGACTTCTTACAATGAGCAGTTCTTC. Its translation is CAWSDSRFGTSYNEQFF.

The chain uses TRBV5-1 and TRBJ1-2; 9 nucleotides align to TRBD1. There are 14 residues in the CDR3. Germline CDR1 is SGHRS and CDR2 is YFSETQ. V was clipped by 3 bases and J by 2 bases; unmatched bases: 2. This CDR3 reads CASSSTGGNYGYTF. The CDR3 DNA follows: TGCGCCAGCAGCTCGACAGGGGGAAACTATGGCTACACCTTC.

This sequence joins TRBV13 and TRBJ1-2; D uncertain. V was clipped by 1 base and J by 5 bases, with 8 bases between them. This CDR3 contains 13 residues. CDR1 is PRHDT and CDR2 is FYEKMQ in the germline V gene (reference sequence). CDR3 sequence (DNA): TGTGCCAGCAGCTTAGCGACTGAATATGGCTACACCTTC. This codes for CASSLATEYGYTF.

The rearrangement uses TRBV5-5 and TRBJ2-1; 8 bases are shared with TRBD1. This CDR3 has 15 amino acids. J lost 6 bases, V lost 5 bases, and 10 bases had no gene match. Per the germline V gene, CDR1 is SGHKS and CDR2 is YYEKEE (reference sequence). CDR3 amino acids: CASRTGQGLFNEQFF. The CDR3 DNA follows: TGTGCCAGCAGGACCGGACAGGGCTTGTTCAATGAGCAGTTCTTC.

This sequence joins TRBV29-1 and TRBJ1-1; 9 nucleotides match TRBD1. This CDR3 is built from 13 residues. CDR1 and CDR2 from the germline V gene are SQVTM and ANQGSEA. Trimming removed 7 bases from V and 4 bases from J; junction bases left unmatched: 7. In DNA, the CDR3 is TGCAGCGCTAGACAGGGGGAGGGCACTGAAGCTTTCTTT. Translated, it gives CSARQGEGTEAFF.

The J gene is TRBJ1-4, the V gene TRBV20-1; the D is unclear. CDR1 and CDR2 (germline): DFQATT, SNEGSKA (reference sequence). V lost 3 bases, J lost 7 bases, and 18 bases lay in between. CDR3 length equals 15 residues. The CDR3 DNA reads TGCAGTGCTAGTGCAGTTCCAGGTCGAGCTGAAAAACTGTTTTTT. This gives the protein CSASAVPGRAEKLFF.

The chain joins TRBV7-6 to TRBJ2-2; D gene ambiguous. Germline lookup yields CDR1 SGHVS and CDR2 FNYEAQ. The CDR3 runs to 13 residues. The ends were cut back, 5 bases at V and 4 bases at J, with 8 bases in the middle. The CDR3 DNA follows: TGTGCCAGCAGCACCCAGCGCACCGGGGAGCTGTTTTTT. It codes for CASSTQRTGELFF.

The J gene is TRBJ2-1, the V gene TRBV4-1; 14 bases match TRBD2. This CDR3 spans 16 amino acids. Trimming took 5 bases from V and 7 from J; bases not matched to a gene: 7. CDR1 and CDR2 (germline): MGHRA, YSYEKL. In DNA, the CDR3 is TGCGCCAGCAGCACGACTAGCGGGAGGGCCAGGAATGAGCAGTTCTTC. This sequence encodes CASSTTSGRARNEQFF.

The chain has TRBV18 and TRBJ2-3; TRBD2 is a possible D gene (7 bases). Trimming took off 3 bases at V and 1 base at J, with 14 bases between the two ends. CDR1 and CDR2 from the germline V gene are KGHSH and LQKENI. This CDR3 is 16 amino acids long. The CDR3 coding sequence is TGTGCCAGCTCACCGGACGGGGGGCGAGGCACAGATACGCAGTATTTT. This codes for CASSPDGGRGTDTQYF. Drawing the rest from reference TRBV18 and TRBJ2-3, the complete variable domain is NAGVMQNPRHLVRRRGQEARLRCSPMKGHSHVYWYRQLPEEGLKFMVYLQKENIIDESGMPKERFSAEFPKEGPSILRIQQVVRGDSAAYFCASSPDGGRGTDTQYFGPGTRLTVL.

In DNA form, the CDR3 reads TGTGCCAGTAGTATAGACCCAACAGGGGTCGGAACAGATACGCAGTATTTT. It encodes CASSIDPTGVGTDTQYF. The chain is built from TRBV19 and TRBJ2-3; 7 bases are a match to TRBD1. With 0 bases clipped from V and 3 bases from J, the junction kept 9 bases outside the gene matches. CDR1 and CDR2 from the germline V gene are LNHDA and SQIVND (reference sequence). CDR3 length equals 17 residues. The full variable domain, its missing parts supplied by reference TRBV19 and TRBJ2-3, is DGGITQSPKYLFRKEGQNVTLSCEQNLNHDAMYWYRQDPGQGLRLIYYSQIVNDFQKGDIAEGYSVSREKKESFPLTVTSAQKNPTAFYLCASSIDPTGVGTDTQYFGPGTRLTVL.

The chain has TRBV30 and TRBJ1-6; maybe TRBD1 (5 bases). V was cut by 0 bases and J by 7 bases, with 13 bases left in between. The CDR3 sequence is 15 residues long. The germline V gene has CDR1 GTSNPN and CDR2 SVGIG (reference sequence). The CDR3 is CAWSVTRQGNSPLHF. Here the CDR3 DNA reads TGTGCCTGGAGTGTAACTCGGCAGGGAAATTCACCCCTCCACTTT.

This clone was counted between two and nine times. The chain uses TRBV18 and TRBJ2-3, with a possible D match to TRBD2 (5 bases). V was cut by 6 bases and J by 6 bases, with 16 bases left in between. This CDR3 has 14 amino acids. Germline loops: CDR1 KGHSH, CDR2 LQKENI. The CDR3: CASSPSYEWDTQYF. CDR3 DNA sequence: TGTGCCAGCTCGCCTAGCTATGAGTGGGATACGCAGTATTTT.

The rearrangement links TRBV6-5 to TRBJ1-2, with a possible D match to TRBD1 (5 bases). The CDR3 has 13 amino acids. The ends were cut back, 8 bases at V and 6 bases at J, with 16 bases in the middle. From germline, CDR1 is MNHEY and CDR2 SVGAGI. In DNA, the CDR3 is TGTGCCAGCTCTCGTTTCCAAGGGGATGGCTACACCTTC. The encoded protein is CASSRFQGDGYTF.

CDR3 residues: CASSPRGYYGYTF. The CDR3 nucleotides read TGTGCCAGCTCACCACGCGGGTACTATGGCTACACCTTC. The chain couples TRBV18 to TRBJ1-2; D gene unclear. Deletions cut 1 base from V and 3 bases from J, with 6 bases between. The CDR3 loop spans 13 amino acids. The germline gives CDR1 KGHSH, CDR2 LQKENI.